The 3 T cell receptor beta chains presented below share a single source sample, sequenced in a study of cytomegalovirus exposure and HLA in healthy donors. Some clones are missing from TCRdb's copy, which holds only in-frame ones; the method was immunoSEQ multiplex PCR. The data hold roughly 82,000 clones, with 90% to 95% observed a single time. What was sequenced was PBMCs. These receptors came from a young man in good health and CMV-seronegative.

J is TRBJ2-3 and V is TRBV19, with D unclear. With 3 bases removed from V and 6 bases from J, the gap between germline ends came to 10 bases. The germline CDR1 and CDR2 sequences are LNHDA and SQIVND (reference sequence). The CDR3 runs 13 residues. CDR3 sequence: CASSISLLDTQYF. The CDR3 region has the DNA TGTGCCAGTAGTATCTCCCTATTGGATACGCAGTATTTT. Full variable domain (rest looked up from reference TRBV19 and TRBJ2-3): DGGITQSPKYLFRKEGQNVTLSCEQNLNHDAMYWYRQDPGQGLRLIYYSQIVNDFQKGDIAEGYSVSREKKESFPLTVTSAQKNPTAFYLCASSISLLDTQYFGPGTRLTVL.

This clone appeared a single time. This sequence joins TRBV30 and TRBJ1-1; no clear D. The CDR3 has 15 residues. V lost 2 bases to trimming and J lost 6 bases, with 19 bases between them. CDR1 is GTSNPN and CDR2 is SVGIG in the germline V gene (reference sequence). The CDR3 DNA is TGTGCCTGGAGTCTCACGGAGAGAATAAATTCTGAAGCTTTCTTT. It is translated as CAWSLTERINSEAFF.

The J gene is TRBJ2-2, the V gene TRBV2; D perhaps matches TRBD1 (5 bases). The length of the CDR3 is 15 residues. CDR1 is SNHLY, CDR2 FYNNEI, per germline. The V and J ends lost 2 bases and 4 bases respectively, with 11 bases between them. CDR3 sequence (DNA): TGTGCCAGCAGTGAACAGGGCTCGCCCACCGGGGAGCTGTTTTTT. Encoded protein: CASSEQGSPTGELFF.